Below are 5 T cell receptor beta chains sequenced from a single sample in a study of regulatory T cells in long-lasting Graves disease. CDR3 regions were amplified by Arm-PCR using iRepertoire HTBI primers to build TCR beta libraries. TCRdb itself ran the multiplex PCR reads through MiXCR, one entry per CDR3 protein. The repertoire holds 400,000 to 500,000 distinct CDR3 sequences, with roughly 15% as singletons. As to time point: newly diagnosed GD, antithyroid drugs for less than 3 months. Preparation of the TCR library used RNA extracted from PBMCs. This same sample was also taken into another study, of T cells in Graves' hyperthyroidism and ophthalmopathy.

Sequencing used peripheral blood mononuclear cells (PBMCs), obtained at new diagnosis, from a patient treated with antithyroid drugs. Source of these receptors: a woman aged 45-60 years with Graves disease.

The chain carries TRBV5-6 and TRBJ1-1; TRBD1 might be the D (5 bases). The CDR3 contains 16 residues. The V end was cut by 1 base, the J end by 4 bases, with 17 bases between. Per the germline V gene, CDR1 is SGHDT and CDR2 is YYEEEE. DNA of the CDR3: TGTGCCAGCAGCTTGTTATTTTGGGGCTCCGGCACTGAAGCTTTCTTT. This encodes CASSLLFWGSGTEAFF.

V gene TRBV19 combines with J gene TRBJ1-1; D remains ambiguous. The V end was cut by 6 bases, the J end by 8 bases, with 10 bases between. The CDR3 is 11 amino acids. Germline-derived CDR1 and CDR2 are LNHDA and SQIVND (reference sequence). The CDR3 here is CASRKTREAFF. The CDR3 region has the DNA TGTGCCAGTAGGAAGACACGAGAAGCTTTCTTT.

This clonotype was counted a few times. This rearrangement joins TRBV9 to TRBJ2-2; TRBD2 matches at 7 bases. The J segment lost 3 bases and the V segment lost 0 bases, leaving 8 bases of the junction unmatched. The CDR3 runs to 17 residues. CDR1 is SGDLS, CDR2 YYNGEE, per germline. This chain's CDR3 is CASSVAQRDTYTGELFF. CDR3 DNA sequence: TGTGCCAGCAGCGTAGCCCAGCGGGATACGTACACCGGGGAGCTGTTTTTT.

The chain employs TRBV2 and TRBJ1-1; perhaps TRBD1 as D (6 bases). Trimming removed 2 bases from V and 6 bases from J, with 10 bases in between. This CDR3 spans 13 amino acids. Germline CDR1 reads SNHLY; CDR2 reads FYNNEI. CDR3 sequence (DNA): TGTGCCAGCAGTGAATGGGGGGCCGCTGAAGCTTTCTTT. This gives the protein CASSEWGAAEAFF. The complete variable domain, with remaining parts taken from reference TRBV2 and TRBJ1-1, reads EPEVTQTPSHQVTQMGQEVILRCVPISNHLYFYWYRQILGQKVEFLVSFYNNEISEKSEIFDDQFSVERPDGSNFTLKIRSTKLEDSAMYFCASSEWGAAEAFFGQGTRLTVV.

The CDR3 region is CASNPEGGAGDEQFF. The CDR3 DNA reads as TGTGCCAGCAATCCCGAAGGGGGCGCGGGGGATGAGCAGTTCTTC. This rearrangement joins TRBV25-1 to TRBJ2-1; D assignment may be TRBD1 or TRBD2 (7 bases each). Germline CDR1 MGHDK, CDR2 SYGVNS. The CDR3 is 15 amino acids. With 7 bases removed from V and 8 bases from J, the gap between germline ends came to 21 bases. Looking up the rest from reference TRBV25-1 and TRBJ2-1 gives the full variable domain: EADIYQTPRYLVIGTGKKITLECSQTMGHDKMYWYQQDPGMELHLIHYSYGVNSTEKGDLSSESTVSRIRTEHFPLTLESARPSHTSQYLCASNPEGGAGDEQFFGPGTRLTVL.